The 23 T cell receptor beta chains presented below share a single source sample, sequenced in a study of CD8+CD57+ T cells in acquired aplastic anemia. Profiles of TCR beta VDJ and CDR3 were generated from a genomic DNA template. Each CDR3 protein is one row after TCRdb ran MiXCR on the reads. The top ten hold 4% of the sample, which has hundreds of thousands of distinct CDR3 sequences, roughly 64% seen once. Sequenced material: sorted CD4+, CD8+, or CD8+CD57+ T cells (not recorded which) from PBMCs. All receptors come from a human donor in good health, serving as a control.

As for this clonotype: One junction end disagrees with the germline gene, perhaps due to a read error. This chain connects TRBV19 to TRBJ1-2; the D is unclear. The CDR3 length is 15 residues. The germline V gene has CDR1 LNHDA and CDR2 SQIVND (reference sequence). DNA of the CDR3: TGTGCCAGTAGTATCGGCCGCAGTTCTAACCATGGCTACACCTTC. It codes for CASSIGRSSNHGYTF.

This clonotype appeared many times. The CDR3 spells CASTPFNSGANVLTF. The CDR3 nucleotides read TGTGCCAGCACCCCATTCAACTCTGGGGCCAACGTCCTGACTTTC. The chain uses TRBV6-2 or TRBV6-3 and TRBJ2-6, with D unresolved. V was cut by 7 bases and J by 0 bases, with 10 bases left in between. Germline lookup yields CDR1 MNHEY and CDR2 SVGEGT. This CDR3 contains 15 residues.

This clonotype has a count of ten or more. V and J are TRBV20-1 and TRBJ2-7, with no clear D. CDR1 and CDR2 from the germline V gene are DFQATT and SNEGSKA (reference sequence). Trimming pared 0 bases from V and 5 bases from J, leaving 8 bases between. The CDR3 covers 12 residues. The CDR3 DNA is TGCAGTGCTAGAGATTATACGGACGAGCAGTACTTC. Translation gives CSARDYTDEQYF.

This clonotype came up many times. The chain carries TRBV4-1 and TRBJ2-7; D gene uncertain. Trimming shortened V by 1 base and J by 9 bases, and 10 bases separated the two germline ends. This CDR3 is built from 12 residues. The germline V gene has CDR1 MGHRA and CDR2 YSYEKL. The CDR3 here is CASSQGAQRQYF. CDR3 DNA sequence: TGCGCCAGCAGCCAAGGGGCCCAGCGGCAGTACTTC.

On this clonotype: An end of the junction does not agree with germline; a read error may underlie this. V usage is TRBV2 and J usage is TRBJ1-2; the D gene is possibly TRBD1 (5 bases). Per germline, CDR1 SNHLY and CDR2 FYNNEI. The CDR3 is made up of 11 amino acids. CDR3: CASRGTAGYAF. The CDR3 DNA reads TGTGCCAGCAGGGGGACCGCTGGCTACGCCTTC.

There are many counts of this clonotype. The genes are TRBV7-2 and TRBJ2-7; D possibly matches TRBD1 or TRBD2 (5 bases each). Trimming removed 0 bases from V and 4 bases from J, with 13 bases in between. The germline CDR1 and CDR2 sequences are SGHTA and FQGNSA. This CDR3 has 15 amino acids. The CDR3 nucleotides read TGTGCCAGCAGCTTAGCGCAGTCTGGGGGTTACGAGCAGTACTTC. Its protein product is CASSLAQSGGYEQYF. The full variable domain, rest sourced from reference TRBV7-2 and TRBJ2-7, is GAGVSQSPSNKVTEKGKDVELRCDPISGHTALYWYRQSLGQGLEFLIYFQGNSAPDKSGLPSDRFSAERTGGSVSTLTIQRTQQEDSAVYLCASSLAQSGGYEQYFGPGTRLTVT.

This clonotype was found many times. This may stem from a read error, because a much larger clone lies one nucleotide away. The chain combines TRBV24-1 with TRBJ2-3; 7 nucleotides align to TRBD1. The CDR3 loop spans 17 amino acids. The germline V gene encodes CDR1 KGHDR and CDR2 SFDVKD. Written as DNA, the CDR3 is TGTGCCACCAGTGATCCGAACTCAAGACAGGGCCCAGATGCGCAGTATTTT. It encodes CATSDPNSRQGPDAQYF.

The chain couples TRBV5-5 to TRBJ1-1; TRBD1 is a possible D gene (5 bases). Germline V gene sequence: CDR1 SGHKS, CDR2 YYEKEE (reference sequence). The V gene lost 2 bases and the J gene lost 4 bases, with 18 bases spanning the gap. The CDR3 has 16 amino acids. CDR3 in DNA: TGTGCCAGCAGCTTTAACAGTGGGGCCCCCCGCACTGAAGCTTTCTTT. It codes for CASSFNSGAPRTEAFF.

This sequence joins TRBV7-9 and TRBJ2-5, with 9 positions matching TRBD2. CDR3 size: 15 residues. Germline V gives CDR1 SEHNR, CDR2 FQNEAQ (reference sequence). V gave up 4 bases and J gave up 11 bases; unmatched junction bases: 14. The DNA of the CDR3 is TGTGCCAGCAGCTACCAGCGGGGGGCACACAATACGCAGTACTTC. Its protein is CASSYQRGAHNTQYF. The full variable domain, rest sourced from reference TRBV7-9 and TRBJ2-5, is DTGVSQNPRHKITKRGQNVTFRCDPISEHNRLYWYRQTLGQGPEFLTYFQNEAQLEKSRLLSDRFSAERPKGSFSTLEIQRTEQGDSAMYLCASSYQRGAHNTQYFGPGTRLLVL.

Notes on this clonotype: The junction does not match germline at one end; this may be a read error. J is TRBJ1-1 and V is TRBV7-2; no clear D gene. The V gene's germline CDR1 is SGHTA and CDR2 FQGNSA. This CDR3 has 13 residues. As DNA, the CDR3 is TGTGCCAGCAGCTCAGGTGGGAGCGAGGACGCTTTCTTC. Translated: CASSSGGSEDAFF.

Details on this clonotype: A read error is likely, as this CDR3 ends without the conserved phenylalanine or tryptophan. It is unclear where the CDR3 begins or ends on the DNA, so no DNA is shown, and the CDR3 is as TCRdb lists it. The chain carries TRBV15 and TRBJ2-1; TRBD2 reflects the table's D call only, with no check against the DNA. The CDR3 totals 17 residues, both ends included. CDR1 is LNHNV and CDR2 is YYDKDF in the germline V gene (reference sequence). The CDR3: CATSRNSGGGLPQYFCP.

V gene TRBV5-4 combines with J gene TRBJ1-6; D ambiguous. Trimming removed 4 bases from V and 4 bases from J, with 15 bases in between. Germline loops: CDR1 SGHNT, CDR2 YYREEE (reference sequence). The CDR3 is 16 residues long. CDR3 nucleotides: TGTGCCAGCAGCCTACTTGCAAGCGGGTATAATTCACCCCTCCACTTT. Its translation: CASSLLASGYNSPLHF. The variable domain in full, completed from reference TRBV5-4 and TRBJ1-6, reads ETGVTQSPTHLIKTRGQQVTLRCSSQSGHNTVSWYQQALGQGPQFIFQYYREEENGRGNFPPRFSGLQFPNYSSELNVNALELDDSALYLCASSLLASGYNSPLHFGNGTRLTVT.

The chain couples TRBV7-2 to TRBJ1-2; 10 nucleotides align to TRBD1. With 4 bases clipped from V and 4 bases from J, the junction kept 3 bases outside the gene matches. CDR1 SGHTA and CDR2 FQGNSA come from the germline V gene. The CDR3 has 14 amino acids. CDR3 nucleotides: TGTGCCAGCAGCTCCCGACAGGGGGCCTATGGCTACACCTTC. Its protein is CASSSRQGAYGYTF.

V is TRBV12-5 and J is TRBJ1-2; D is unclear. V lost 5 bases and J 0 bases, leaving 10 bases between the germline ends. The CDR3 contains 14 residues. CDR1 and CDR2 from the germline V gene are LGHNT and FRNRAP. The CDR3 sequence: CASGAELANYGYTF. CDR3 DNA: TGTGCTAGTGGTGCCGAGTTAGCTAACTATGGCTACACCTTC.

The J gene is TRBJ1-1, the V gene TRBV20-1, with D possibly being TRBD1 (5 bases). Germline CDR1 reads DFQATT; CDR2 reads SNEGSKA (reference sequence). The CDR3 sequence is 15 residues long. Trimming pared 6 bases from V and 2 bases from J, leaving 19 bases between. The CDR3 here is CSALNTRDGNTEAFF. CDR3 nucleotides: TGCAGTGCCCTAAATACCCGGGACGGAAACACTGAAGCTTTCTTT.

This clonotype was detected many times. The rearrangement joins TRBV2 to TRBJ2-3; D gene unclear. This CDR3 region has 13 residues. V was trimmed by 6 bases and J by 6 bases, leaving 13 bases between them. The germline V gene has CDR1 SNHLY and CDR2 FYNNEI. In DNA form, the CDR3 reads TGTGCCAGCAGCTTGAACGGTCCGGATACGCAGTATTTT. This encodes CASSLNGPDTQYF. Variable domain in full (rest from reference TRBV2 and TRBJ2-3): EPEVTQTPSHQVTQMGQEVILRCVPISNHLYFYWYRQILGQKVEFLVSFYNNEISEKSEIFDDQFSVERPDGSNFTLKIRSTKLEDSAMYFCASSLNGPDTQYFGPGTRLTVL.

This chain joins TRBV2 and TRBJ2-5; 7 bases are shared with TRBD1. The CDR3 consists of 13 residues. The germline CDR1 and CDR2 sequences are SNHLY and FYNNEI. After removal of 6 bases from V and 7 bases from J, the junction contained 8 bases not matched to a gene. As DNA, the CDR3 is TGTGCCAGCAGCATAACAGGGGCGGCGACCCAGTACTTC. This gives the protein CASSITGAATQYF.

Concerning this clonotype: The junction departs from germline at one end; a sequencing error may be responsible. This sequence joins TRBV7-4 and TRBJ1-3, with a tentative D call TRBD1 (5 bases). Germline V CDR1 and CDR2: SGHVT, SQSDAQ. The CDR3 covers 15 residues. This CDR3 reads CASSQAVPEGNTVYF. CDR3 DNA: TGTGCCAGCAGCCAAGCTGTGCCTGAGGGGAACACCGTATATTTT. The variable domain in full, with the rest retrieved from reference TRBV7-4 and TRBJ1-3, is GAGVSQSPRYKVAKRGRDVALRCDSISGHVTLYWYRQTLGQGSEVLTYSQSDAQRDKSGRPSGRFSAERPERSVSTLKIQRTEQGDSAVYLCASSQAVPEGNTVYFGEGSWLTVV.

On this clonotype: With a much larger clone just one base away, this may be a read error. The chain recombines TRBV12-5 with TRBJ1-1; TRBD1 agrees at 8 bases. This CDR3 is 16 amino acids long. Germline lookup yields CDR1 LGHNT and CDR2 FRNRAP. CDR3 DNA: TGTGCTAGTGGTTTGGTACTGGGACAGGAGAACGCTGAAGCTTTCTTT. Amino acids: CASGLVLGQENAEAFF.

The CDR3 sequence is CSAGGTSGEDGYTF. CDR3 in DNA: TGCAGTGCTGGAGGGACTAGCGGGGAAGATGGCTACACCTTC. The chain is built from TRBV20-1 and TRBJ1-2; possible D gene TRBD1, 5 bases. V lost 5 bases, J lost 6 bases, and 19 bases lay in between. Germline-derived CDR1 and CDR2 are DFQATT and SNEGSKA (reference sequence). This CDR3 has 14 amino acids.

This chain links TRBV20-1 with TRBJ2-3; D gene unclear. Trimming stripped 3 bases from V and 5 bases from J, with 6 bases between. The CDR3 totals 11 residues. Germline V gives CDR1 DFQATT, CDR2 SNEGSKA (reference sequence). The CDR3 region has the DNA TGCAGTGCTAGCGAGAAAGATACGCAGTATTTT. Translated: CSASEKDTQYF.

This clonotype was seen ten or more times. The chain links TRBV5-8 to TRBJ2-2, with D possibly being TRBD1 (5 bases). Germline V lookup: CDR1 SGHTS, CDR2 YDEGEE. V shed 2 bases and J shed 5 bases, with 16 bases lying between them. The CDR3 has 16 residues. In nucleotides, the CDR3 is TGTGCCAGCAGCTTTAGATGGTCAGGGTGGACCGGGGAGCTGTTTTTT. This gives the protein CASSFRWSGWTGELFF.

CDR3: CSARLAGGTDSPLHF. CDR3 nucleotides: TGCAGTGCTAGGCTAGCGGGGGGCACAGATTCACCCCTCCACTTT. The chain combines TRBV20-1 with TRBJ1-6; TRBD1 is a possible D gene (6 bases). The CDR3 is 15 amino acids. CDR1 and CDR2 (germline): DFQATT, SNEGSKA (reference sequence). V was clipped by 3 bases and J by 8 bases, with 17 bases between them.